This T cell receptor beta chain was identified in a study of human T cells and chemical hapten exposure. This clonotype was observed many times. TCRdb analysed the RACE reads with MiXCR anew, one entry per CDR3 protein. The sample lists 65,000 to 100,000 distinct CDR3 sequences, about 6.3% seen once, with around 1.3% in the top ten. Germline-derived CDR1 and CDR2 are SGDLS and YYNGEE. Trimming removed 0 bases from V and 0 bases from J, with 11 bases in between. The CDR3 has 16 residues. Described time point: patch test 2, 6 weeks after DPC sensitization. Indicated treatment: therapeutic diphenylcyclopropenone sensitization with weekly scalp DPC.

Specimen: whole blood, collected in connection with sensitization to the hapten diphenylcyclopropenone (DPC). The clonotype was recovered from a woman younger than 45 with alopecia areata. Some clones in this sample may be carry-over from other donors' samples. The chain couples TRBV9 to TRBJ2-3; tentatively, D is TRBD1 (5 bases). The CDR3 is CASSVAPGRSTDTQYF. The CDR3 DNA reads TGTGCCAGCAGCGTAGCCCCAGGGCGAAGCACAGATACGCAGTATTTT.